The next 14 T cell receptor beta chains were all read from a single sample in a study of vaccination and CD4 T cells after COVID-19 (dated by TCRdb to between 2021 and 2024). Libraries were prepared through PCR. Sequencer: Illumina iSeq 100. DNA from cultured CD4+ T cells was subjected to TCR sequencing with the Oncomine TCR Beta short-read assay at the Johns Hopkins FTIC core. Starting from the raw public reads, TCRdb applied fastp trimming at Q25, assembled clones with MiXCR and retained in-frame beta chains. All rows with the same CDR3 protein become a single entry with the most common DNA and genes. A total of about 19,000 distinct CDR3 sequences appear in this sample, approximately 39% of them only once. The ten largest clones capture roughly 13% of the sample. Their recognized antigens are unknown. In light of the paper, this sample's treatment or condition label describes: roughly 11-day PBMC culture with coronavirus spike peptide pools or control peptides (ViraFEST assay).

The sequenced sample was cultured CD4+ T cells from blood. These receptors originate from a human donor with COVID-19.

This clonotype appeared a few times. The V and J genes are TRBV11-3 and TRBJ2-7; D is ambiguous. The germline gives CDR1 SGHNT, CDR2 YENEEA. The CDR3 has 12 amino acids. The V gene lost 5 bases and the J gene lost 3 bases, with 8 bases spanning the gap. CDR3 protein: CASSPDGYEQYF. In DNA, the CDR3 is TGTGCCAGCAGCCCCGACGGCTACGAGCAGTACTTC.

This chain uses TRBV20-1 with TRBJ1-2; 7 bases line up with TRBD1. Germline values: CDR1 DFQATT, CDR2 SNEGSKA (reference sequence). Trimming took 5 bases from V and 8 from J; bases not matched to a gene: 8. CDR3 length: 12 residues. The CDR3: CSARQGVRGYTF. CDR3 bases: TGCAGTGCTCGACAGGGCGTCAGAGGCTACACCTTC.

The rearrangement links TRBV7-2 to TRBJ2-7, with D maybe TRBD2 (5 bases). The CDR3 sequence is 13 residues long. Per the germline V gene, CDR1 is SGHTA and CDR2 is FQGNSA. V gave up 4 bases and J gave up 5 bases, with 12 bases separating them. Here the CDR3 DNA reads TGTGCCAGCAGCTCTTGGGGAGCGGACGAGCAGTACTTC. It is translated as CASSSWGADEQYF.

The chain is built from TRBV27 and TRBJ2-1, with a tentative D call TRBD1 (5 bases). Trimming shortened V by 5 bases and J by 5 bases, and 16 bases separated the two germline ends. This CDR3 is built from 15 residues. Per germline, CDR1 MNHEY and CDR2 SMNVEV (reference sequence). CDR3 nucleotide sequence: TGTGCCAGCAGTCCCTCGGGCAGGGTCGACAATGAGCAGTTCTTC. This encodes CASSPSGRVDNEQFF.

V and J are TRBV10-3 and TRBJ2-1, with D perhaps being TRBD1 or TRBD2 (5 bases each). The CDR3 is made up of 18 amino acids. V lost 11 bases and J 3 bases, leaving 29 bases between the germline ends. From germline, CDR1 is ENHRY and CDR2 SYGVKD. In DNA form, the CDR3 reads TGTGCCTCCCATCCTCGACTCCGGGTTGAGGGGAACTACAATGAGCAGTTCTTC. Its translation: CASHPRLRVEGNYNEQFF.

The genes are TRBV29-1 and TRBJ1-1, with TRBD1 matching 10 bases. CDR1 and CDR2 (germline): SQVTM, ANQGSEA. The ends lost 6 bases at V and 6 bases at J; junction bases unmatched: 7. The CDR3 sequence is 13 residues long. CDR3 nucleotide sequence: TGCAGCGTAGCCGACAGGGGGCTTGCTGAAGCTTTCTTT. This translates into CSVADRGLAEAFF. Drawing the rest from reference TRBV29-1 and TRBJ1-1, the complete variable domain is SAVISQKPSRDICQRGTSLTIQCQVDSQVTMMFWYRQQPGQSLTLIATANQGSEATYESGFVIDKFPISRPNLTFSTLTVSNMSPEDSSIYLCSVADRGLAEAFFGQGTRLTVV.

This clonotype was seen only a few times. This chain links TRBV2 with TRBJ1-6; tentative D call: TRBD1 (5 bases). V was trimmed by 7 bases and J by 0 bases, leaving 22 bases between them. Germline-derived CDR1 and CDR2 are SNHLY and FYNNEI. The CDR3 is 19 residues long. The CDR3 coding sequence is TGTGCCAGCACTCTAGAGGAGGTGCGGGGGTCCTCCTATAATTCACCCCTCCACTTT. The encoded protein is CASTLEEVRGSSYNSPLHF.

V and J are TRBV4-2 and TRBJ2-5; 7 nucleotides line up with TRBD1. CDR1 is LGHNA and CDR2 is YNFKEQ in the germline V gene. Unmatched junction bases numbered 9, after V lost 3 bases and J lost 5 bases. The CDR3 runs 15 residues. The CDR3 region has the DNA TGTGCCAGCAGCCATGTAACAGGGGATGGTGAGACCCAGTACTTC. Translated, it gives CASSHVTGDGETQYF.

The chain combines TRBV2 with TRBJ2-4; D not resolved. Deletions cut 6 bases from V and 6 bases from J, with 15 bases between. In germline, CDR1 is SNHLY, CDR2 FYNNEI. The length of the CDR3 is 14 residues. Here the CDR3 DNA reads TGTGCCAGCAGAGGAGCTTTCCCCGTAAACATTCAGTACTTC. Amino acids: CASRGAFPVNIQYF.

The genes are TRBV5-1 and TRBJ2-3; 8 bases line up with TRBD1. Germline V gives CDR1 SGHRS, CDR2 YFSETQ. There are 16 residues in the CDR3. V shed 2 bases and J 0 bases; nucleotides not matched to a gene: 5. The CDR3 sequence is CASSLQGVHSTDTQYF. CDR3 nucleotide sequence: TGCGCCAGCAGCTTACAGGGGGTACATAGCACAGATACGCAGTATTTT.

This chain uses TRBV18 with TRBJ2-3; the match to TRBD2 covers 10 bases. J gave up 5 bases and V 4 bases, and 3 bases lay outside the gene matches. The CDR3 has 14 residues. Germline-derived CDR1 and CDR2 are KGHSH and LQKENI. The CDR3 reads CASSRASGGDTQYF. CDR3 DNA sequence: TGTGCCAGCTCACGGGCTAGCGGGGGAGATACGCAGTATTTT.

The chain combines TRBV12-5 with TRBJ1-1; D gene ambiguous. The V and J ends lost 0 bases and 6 bases respectively, with 11 bases between them. The CDR3 is 14 residues long. The germline V gene has CDR1 LGHNT and CDR2 FRNRAP. CDR3 amino acids: CASGLVNGIPEAFF. DNA of the CDR3: TGTGCTAGTGGTTTGGTGAACGGGATCCCTGAAGCTTTCTTT.

This clonotype is labeled medium-sized (0.01 to 0.1%). This chain connects TRBV5-4 to TRBJ2-5; 11 nucleotides line up with TRBD2. V gave up 5 bases and J gave up 4 bases; unmatched junction bases: 7. Per the germline V gene, CDR1 is SGHNT and CDR2 is YYREEE (reference sequence). The CDR3 covers 15 residues. This CDR3 reads CASSYLAGGGETQYF. CDR3 bases: TGTGCCAGCAGTTATCTAGCGGGGGGCGGAGAGACCCAGTACTTC.

This clonotype came up once. V and J are TRBV20-1 and TRBJ1-3; D uncertain. CDR1 DFQATT and CDR2 SNEGSKA come from the germline V gene (reference sequence). This CDR3 is built from 14 residues. V gave up 6 bases and J gave up 0 bases, with 12 bases separating them. CDR3 protein: CSAHGRASGNTIYF. The CDR3 nucleotides read TGCAGTGCCCATGGACGCGCCTCTGGAAACACCATATATTTT.